The rows below give T cell receptor beta chains drawn from one sample of a study of spatial heterogeneity in lung cancer. TCRdb itself ran the 5' RACE reads through MiXCR, one entry per CDR3 protein. This table has around 4,400 distinct CDR3 sequences, 6% to 7.5% appearing once. This sample comprised lung tumor tissue, obtained at surgery. The receptors shown here come from a male donor with early-stage non-small cell lung cancer. Both conserved end residues are part of each CDR3. Fields, in order: V gene, clone size, J gene, D gene, CDR3 DNA, CDR3 protein. The D gene is left open where the match is weak. Where a row states a size, it is once, few, many or the class of an expanded clone; other rows omit it.

TRBV7-9,many,TRBJ1-5,-,TGTGCCAGCAGCTTAGGCGGAGGGAGGTGGAGGGGCAATCAGCCCCAGCATTTT,CASSLGGGRWRGNQPQHF
TRBV12-3/TRBV12-4,-,TRBJ1-1,TRBD1,TGTGCCAGCAGCGCCCTTCGACAGGGGGAAACTGAAGCTTTCTTT,CASSALRQGETEAFF
TRBV7-9,many,TRBJ1-1,TRBD1,TGTGCCAGCAGCTTAGGGGCAGGGGGCCTGAACACTGAAGCTTTCTTT,CASSLGAGGLNTEAFF
TRBV20-1,medium-sized,TRBJ2-7,-,TGCAGTGCTAGAGATTGGGGCAAGGCAGGGTACGAGCAGTACTTC,CSARDWGKAGYEQYF
TRBV7-3,medium-sized,TRBJ2-7,TRBD2,TGTGCCAGGACGGTGGCTAGCGGGGGTTTGGGTGAGTGGGCCGAGCAGTACTTC,CARTVASGGLGEWAEQYF
TRBV6-1,many,TRBJ2-3,-,TGTGCCAGCAGTGAACGGGACGCGGTGGACACGCAGTATTTT,CASSERDAVDTQYF
TRBV10-3,few,TRBJ2-5,-,TGTGCCATCAGCGCAAGACAGGAAGAGACCCAGTACTTC,CAISARQEETQYF
TRBV24-1,many,TRBJ2-2,-,TGTGCCACCAGTGATCCCTTTGGGACCAACACCGGGGAGCTGTTTTTT,CATSDPFGTNTGELFF
TRBV18,many,TRBJ2-2,TRBD1,TGTGCCAGCTCACTCCCCTCTCCGGGACAGGGAGCCGGGGAGCTGTTTTTT,CASSLPSPGQGAGELFF
TRBV6-2/TRBV6-3,many,TRBJ1-5,-,TGTGCCAGCAGTTACAGGTCAGAGAATCAGCCCCAGCATTTT,CASSYRSENQPQHF
TRBV20-1,large,TRBJ2-7,-,TGCAGTGCTAGAGATCCAGGGTCCTATTCCTACGAGCAGTACTTC,CSARDPGSYSYEQYF
TRBV12-3/TRBV12-4,many,TRBJ2-7,-,TGTGCCAACGCGAAGATGTACGAGCAGTACTTC,CANAKMYEQYF
TRBV5-6,many,TRBJ2-1,TRBD2,TGTGCCAGCAGCTTATTTGTCACTAGCGGGAACAATGAGCAGTTCTTC,CASSLFVTSGNNEQFF
TRBV11-2,many,TRBJ2-1,TRBD2,TGTGCCAGCAGCTCCACGGGCGGGAGCTCCTACAATGAGCAGTTCTTC,CASSSTGGSSYNEQFF